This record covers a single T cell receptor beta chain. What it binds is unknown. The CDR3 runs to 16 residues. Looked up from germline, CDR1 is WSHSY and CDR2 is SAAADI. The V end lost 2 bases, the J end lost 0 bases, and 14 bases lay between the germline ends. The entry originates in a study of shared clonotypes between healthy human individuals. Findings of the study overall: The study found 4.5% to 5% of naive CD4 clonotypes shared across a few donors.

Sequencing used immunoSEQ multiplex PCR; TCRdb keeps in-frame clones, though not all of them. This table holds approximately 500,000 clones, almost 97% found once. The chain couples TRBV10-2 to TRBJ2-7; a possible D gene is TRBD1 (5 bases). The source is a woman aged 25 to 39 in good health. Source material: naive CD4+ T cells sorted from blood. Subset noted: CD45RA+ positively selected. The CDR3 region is CASSEQPAGISYEQYF. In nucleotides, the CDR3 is TGCGCCAGCAGTGAGCAGCCGGCAGGGATCTCCTACGAGCAGTACTTC.